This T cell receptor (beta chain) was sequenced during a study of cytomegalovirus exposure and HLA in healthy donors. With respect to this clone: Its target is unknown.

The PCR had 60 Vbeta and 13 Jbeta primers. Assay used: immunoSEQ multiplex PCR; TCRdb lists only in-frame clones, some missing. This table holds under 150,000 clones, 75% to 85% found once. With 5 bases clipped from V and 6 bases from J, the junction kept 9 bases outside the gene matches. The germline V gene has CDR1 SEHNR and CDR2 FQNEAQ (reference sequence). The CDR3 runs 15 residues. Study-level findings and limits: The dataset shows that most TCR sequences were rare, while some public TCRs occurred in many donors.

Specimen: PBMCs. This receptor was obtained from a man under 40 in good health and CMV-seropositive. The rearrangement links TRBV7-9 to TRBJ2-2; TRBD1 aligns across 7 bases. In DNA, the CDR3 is TGTGCCAGCAGCCCTTGGGGCCAGGGGGCCGGGGAGCTGTTTTTT. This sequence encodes CASSPWGQGAGELFF.